This TCR beta chain was observed in a study of beta chain features in type 1 diabetes. For this clone: What it binds is not known. Other nucleotide sequences from this sample produce the same CDR3.

Of the isolated RNA, all was reverse transcribed, and so the sequenced material was expressed TCRB transcripts. Sequenced by immunoSEQ multiplex PCR; TCRdb stores in-frame clones only, minus some. The repertoire holds roughly 300,000 clones, with around 8% as singletons. V shed 0 bases and J 4 bases; nucleotides not matched to a gene: 3. CDR1 is SGHRS, CDR2 YFSETQ, per germline. The CDR3 runs to 15 residues. General observations from the study: TCRB CDR3 length was moderately but significantly reduced in all four CD4+ subsets of Type 1 diabetes patients.

This sequence originates from a woman aged 18-29 years in good health. Sequencing was done on a sample of central memory CD4+ T cells from blood. The chain is built from TRBV5-1 and TRBJ2-5, with 10 positions matching TRBD2. In DNA, the CDR3 is TGCGCCAGCAGCTTGGCGGCTAGCGGGAGAGAGACCCAGTACTTC. It encodes CASSLAASGRETQYF.